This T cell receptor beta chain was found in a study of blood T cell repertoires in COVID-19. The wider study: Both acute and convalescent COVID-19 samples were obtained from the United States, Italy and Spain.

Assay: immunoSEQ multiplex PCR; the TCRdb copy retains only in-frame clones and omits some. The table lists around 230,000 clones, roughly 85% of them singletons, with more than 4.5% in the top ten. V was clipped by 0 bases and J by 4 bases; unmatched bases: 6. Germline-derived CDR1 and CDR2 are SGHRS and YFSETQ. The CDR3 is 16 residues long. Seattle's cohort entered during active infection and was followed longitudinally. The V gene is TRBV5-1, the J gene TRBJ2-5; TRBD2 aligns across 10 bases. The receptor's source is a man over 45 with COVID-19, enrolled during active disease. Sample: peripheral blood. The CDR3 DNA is TGCGCCAGCAGCTTGGCCGGGCTAGCGGGGGTAGAGACCCAGTACTTC. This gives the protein CASSLAGLAGVETQYF.